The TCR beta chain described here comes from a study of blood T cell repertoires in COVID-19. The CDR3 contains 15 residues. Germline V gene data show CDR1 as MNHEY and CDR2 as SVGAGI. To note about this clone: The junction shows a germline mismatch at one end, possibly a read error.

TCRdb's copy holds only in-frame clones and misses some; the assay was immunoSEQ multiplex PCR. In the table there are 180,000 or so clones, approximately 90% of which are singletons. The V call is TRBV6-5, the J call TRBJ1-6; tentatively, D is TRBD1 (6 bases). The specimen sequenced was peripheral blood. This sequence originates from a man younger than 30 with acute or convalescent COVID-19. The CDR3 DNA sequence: TGTGCCAGCAGTGACTCAGGGGTTCGTAATTCACCCCTCCACTTT. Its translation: CASSDSGVRNSPLHF.